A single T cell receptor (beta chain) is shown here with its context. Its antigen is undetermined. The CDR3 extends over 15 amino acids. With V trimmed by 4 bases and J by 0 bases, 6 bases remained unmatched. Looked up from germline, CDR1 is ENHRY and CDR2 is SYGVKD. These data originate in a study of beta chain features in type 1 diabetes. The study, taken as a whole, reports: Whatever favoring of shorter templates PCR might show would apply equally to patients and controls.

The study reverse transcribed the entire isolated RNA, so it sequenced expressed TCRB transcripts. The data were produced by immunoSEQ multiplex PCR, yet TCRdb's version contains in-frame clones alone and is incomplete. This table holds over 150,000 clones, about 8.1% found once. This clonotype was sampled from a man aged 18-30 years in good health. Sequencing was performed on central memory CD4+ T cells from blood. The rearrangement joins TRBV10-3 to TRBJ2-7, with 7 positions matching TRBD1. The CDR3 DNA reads TGTGCCATCAGTGGGCTGCCAGGGGGCTCCTACGAGCAGTACTTC. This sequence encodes CAISGLPGGSYEQYF.